The rows below give T cell receptor beta chains drawn from one sample of a study of read filtering for tumor transcriptome and immune sequencing. MiXCR was run by TCRdb on the reads, yielding one entry per CDR3 protein. The sample consists of 20,000 to 30,000 distinct CDR3 sequences, about 20% of them appearing once. The sequenced sample consisted of a population of CD138-negative cells sorted from bone marrow. The receptor set was obtained from a donor at least 40 years old with multiple myeloma. Each CDR3 is given without its conserved first and last residue.

j_call	v_call	cdr3_length	cdr3_aa
TRBJ1-2	TRBV9	10	ASQGGEHGYT
TRBJ1-1	TRBV20-1	8	SASVTEAF
TRBJ1-4	TRBV7-9	15	ASSLSAVIRPNEKLF
TRBJ2-3	TRBV11-2	16	ASSLGLAGSPSTDTQY
TRBJ1-5	TRBV12-3/TRBV12-4	12	ASSFGDDNQPQH
TRBJ1-6	TRBV19	14	ASSTLRGQGRSPLH
TRBJ1-5	TRBV7-9	15	ASSFGGHGSGSQPQH
TRBJ1-5	TRBV15	14	ATSRGWDRKDQPQH
TRBJ2-5	TRBV6-5	12	ASSYTYRGETQY
TRBJ2-7	TRBV7-3	12	ASGLGGRSYKQY
TRBJ2-2	TRBV20-1	12	SARGSSNTGELF
TRBJ2-2	TRBV11-2	14	ASSLRDSLNTGELF
TRBJ1-1	TRBV14	12	ASSQLGRVTEAF
TRBJ2-1	TRBV20-1	12	SALTGFGYNEQF
TRBJ2-5	TRBV29-1	11	SVDMGLQETQY